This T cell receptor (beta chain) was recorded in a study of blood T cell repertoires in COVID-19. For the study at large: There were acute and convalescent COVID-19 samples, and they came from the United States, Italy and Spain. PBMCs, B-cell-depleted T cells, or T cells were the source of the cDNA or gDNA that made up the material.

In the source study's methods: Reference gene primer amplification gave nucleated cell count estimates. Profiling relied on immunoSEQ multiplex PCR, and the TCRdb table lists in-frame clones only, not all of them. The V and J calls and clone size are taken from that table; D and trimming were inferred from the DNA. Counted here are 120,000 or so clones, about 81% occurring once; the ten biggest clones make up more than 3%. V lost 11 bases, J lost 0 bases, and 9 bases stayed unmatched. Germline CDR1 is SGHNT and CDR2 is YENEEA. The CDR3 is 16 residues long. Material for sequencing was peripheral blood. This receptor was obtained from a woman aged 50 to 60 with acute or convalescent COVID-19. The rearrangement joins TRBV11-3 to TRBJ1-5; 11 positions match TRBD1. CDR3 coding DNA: TGTGCCGTTAGGACAGGGGGCCTCTATAGCAATCAGCCCCAGCATTTT. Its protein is CAVRTGGLYSNQPQHF.